A single T cell receptor beta chain is shown here with its context. The antigen is undetermined. TCRdb ran MiXCR on the reads and lists one entry per CDR3 protein. The sample gives some 700,000 distinct CDR3 sequences, roughly a third of which show up once; about 2.8% is in the top ten. This specimen belongs to a study of T cell repertoires in cytomegalovirus infection. Whole-study findings and limits: Within the response measured ex vivo, HLA-C-restricted CMV-specific TCR beta clonotypes were dominant. Cumulative frequency (of public TCR beta family members) identified carriers of CMV plus the relevant HLA.

CDR3 size: 16 residues. Looked up from germline, CDR1 is SGHVS and CDR2 is FQNEAQ. V lost 5 bases, J lost 4 bases, and 20 bases lay in between. Sequencing was performed on PBMCs. J is TRBJ1-1 and V is TRBV7-8; perhaps TRBD1 as D (6 bases). The TCR comes from a human donor in good health (CMV status not recorded). Some clones in this sample may be carry-over from other donors' samples. In nucleotides, the CDR3 is TGTGCCAGCAGCCTGCAGGTTAGGGGGGTAGCCACTGAAGCTTTCTTT. Its protein product is CASSLQVRGVATEAFF.